Below are 25 T cell receptor beta chains sequenced from a single sample in a study of blood T cell repertoires in COVID-19. Measured with immunoSEQ multiplex PCR; TCRdb has only the in-frame clones, and not every one. This repertoire shows about 350,000 clones, roughly 87% found once; its top ten account for approximately 3.1%. Source material: PBMCs or T cells enriched from blood (not recorded which). The receptors stem from a woman aged 25 to 39 who had recovered from COVID-19.

J is TRBJ2-7 and V is TRBV19; 7 bases fit TRBD1. V was pared by 3 bases and J by 2 bases, with 10 bases of the junction left unmatched. This CDR3 contains 16 residues. Germline V gene lookup returns CDR1 LNHDA and CDR2 SQIVND (reference sequence). The CDR3 DNA reads as TGTGCCAGTAGTATTAGGCCGGGACAGTTTACCTACGAGCAGTACTTC. This gives the protein CASSIRPGQFTYEQYF.

The V and J genes are TRBV15 and TRBJ2-7, with TRBD1 matching over 10 bases. The V and J ends lost 1 base and 1 base, in that order; junction bases with no gene match: 7. This CDR3 spans 17 amino acids. Germline CDR1 reads LNHNV; CDR2 reads YYDKDF (reference sequence). In DNA, the CDR3 is TGTGCCACCAGCAGAGGACAGGGGGCCGGCGGGTCCTACGAGCAGTACTTC. Its protein is CATSRGQGAGGSYEQYF.

This chain joins TRBV28 and TRBJ2-1; perhaps TRBD1 as D (5 bases). V lost 4 bases and J lost 10, with 14 bases in between. The V gene's germline CDR1 is MDHEN and CDR2 SYDVKM. This CDR3 comprises 13 residues. CDR3: CASSSYGAWEQFF. The CDR3 nucleotides are TGTGCCAGCAGTTCTTATGGGGCGTGGGAGCAGTTCTTC. The entire variable domain, with the rest obtained from reference TRBV28 and TRBJ2-1, is as follows: DVKVTQSSRYLVKRTGEKVFLECVQDMDHENMFWYRQDPGLGLRLIYFSYDVKMKEKGDIPEGYSVSREKKERFSLILESASTNQTSMYLCASSSYGAWEQFFGPGTRLTVL.

The chain is built from TRBV28 and TRBJ1-1, with D tentatively TRBD1 (6 bases). This CDR3 has 18 amino acids. Trimming took off 2 bases at V and 0 bases at J, with 19 bases between the two ends. CDR1 and CDR2 from the germline V gene are MDHEN and SYDVKM. The CDR3 reads CASSLPGDYRSMNTEAFF. The DNA for the CDR3 is TGTGCCAGCAGTTTACCAGGGGACTATAGGAGCATGAACACTGAAGCTTTCTTT.

The gene calls are TRBV11-2 and TRBJ2-7, with D maybe TRBD2 (6 bases). CDR1 and CDR2 (germline): SGHAT, FQNNGV. This CDR3 is built from 15 residues. Trimming left V 0 bases short and J 0 bases short, with 9 bases between. The CDR3: CASSLDGRSSYEQYF. CDR3 nucleotide sequence: TGTGCCAGCAGCTTAGACGGGAGAAGCTCCTACGAGCAGTACTTC.

This rearrangement joins TRBV9 to TRBJ1-2; D is unclear. V lost 4 bases to trimming and J lost 8 bases, with 12 bases between them. The CDR3 loop spans 12 amino acids. The germline gives CDR1 SGDLS, CDR2 YYNGEE. CDR3 amino acids: CASSLDFGGYTF. Written as DNA, the CDR3 is TGTGCCAGCAGCCTGGACTTTGGAGGCTACACCTTC.

CDR3: CASTPRGRGNSPLHF. DNA of the CDR3: TGTGCCAGCACCCCCCGGGGCAGGGGGAATTCACCCCTCCACTTT. V is TRBV13 and J is TRBJ1-6; 7 nucleotides align to TRBD1. The trim removed 7 bases at V and 7 bases at J, leaving 10 bases unmatched. Germline CDR1 and CDR2: PRHDT and FYEKMQ (reference sequence). There are 15 residues in the CDR3. Combining the CDR3 with reference TRBV13 and TRBJ1-6 gives the whole variable domain AAGVIQSPRHLIKEKRETATLKCYPIPRHDTVYWYQQGPGQDPQFLISFYEKMQSDKGSIPDRFSAQQFSDYHSELNMSSLELGDSALYFCASTPRGRGNSPLHFGNGTRLTVT.

The gene calls are TRBV19 and TRBJ2-7; maybe TRBD2 (5 bases). The CDR3 sequence is 14 residues long. V dropped 3 bases and J dropped 4 bases, with 13 bases sitting between them. Germline V CDR1 and CDR2: LNHDA, SQIVND (reference sequence). CDR3 sequence (DNA): TGTGCCAGTAGTATTAAAGTTAGCGTATACGAGCAGTACTTC. Its translation: CASSIKVSVYEQYF.

V usage is TRBV19 and J usage is TRBJ2-7; 7 nucleotides match TRBD1. Germline CDR1 LNHDA, CDR2 SQIVND (reference sequence). V dropped 5 bases and J dropped 3; count of bases not matched to a gene: 10. The CDR3 extends over 15 amino acids. The CDR3 here is CASSLKGADIYEQYF. In DNA form, the CDR3 reads TGTGCCAGTAGTCTCAAGGGGGCAGACATCTACGAGCAGTACTTC.

The chain recombines TRBV21-1 with TRBJ2-1; the D call of TRBD1 is as the table states it, not checked on the DNA. TRBV21-1 is tagged as a pseudogene. The CDR3 has 16 amino acids. The CDR3 DNA reads TGTGCCAGCACCCCTCCCGAACAGTTTTCCTACAATGAGCAGTTCTTC. Protein: CASTPPEQFSYNEQFF.

The rearrangement joins TRBV19 to TRBJ2-1; 8 bases are shared with TRBD2. V shed 3 bases and J 3 bases; nucleotides not matched to a gene: 7. This CDR3 is built from 16 residues. Germline V lookup: CDR1 LNHDA, CDR2 SQIVND (reference sequence). CDR3 amino acids: CASSIDSGTFYNEQFF. CDR3 in DNA: TGTGCCAGTAGTATCGATAGCGGGACCTTCTACAATGAGCAGTTCTTC.

The CDR3 here is CASRRTSGLTDTQYF. Here the CDR3 DNA reads TGTGCCAGCAGGCGGACTAGCGGGCTCACAGATACGCAGTATTTT. The chain combines TRBV27 with TRBJ2-3, with 11 bases aligning to TRBD2. The J segment lost 2 bases and the V segment lost 6 bases, leaving 4 bases of the junction unmatched. This CDR3 is 15 amino acids long. The germline V gene encodes CDR1 MNHEY and CDR2 SMNVEV (reference sequence).

This clone was counted between two and nine times. This rearrangement joins TRBV29-1 to TRBJ1-5; maybe TRBD1 (6 bases). V was trimmed by 4 bases and J by 5 bases, leaving 9 bases between them. The CDR3 length is 12 residues. Germline V lookup: CDR1 SQVTM, CDR2 ANQGSEA. The CDR3: CSVGDTYQPQHF. Written as DNA, the CDR3 is TGCAGCGTTGGGGACACCTATCAGCCCCAGCATTTT.

This clone was observed a handful of times. The same CDR3 also results from other DNA sequences found in this sample. The chain joins TRBV7-3 to TRBJ2-3; D is undetermined. CDR1 and CDR2 from the germline V gene are SGHTA and FQGTGA. CDR3 size: 13 residues. The germline V and J ends were trimmed by 0 bases and 5 bases, with 6 bases remaining between them. The CDR3, as DNA: TGTGCCAGCAGCTTAACGTCGGGAGATACGCAGTATTTT. Amino acids: CASSLTSGDTQYF.

Remarks on this clone: The germline gene is not matched at one end of the junction; a read error may be the cause. The rearrangement links TRBV11-2 to TRBJ2-7; the D is unclear. Germline CDR1 is SGHAT and CDR2 is FQNNGV. The CDR3 is made up of 14 amino acids. Here the CDR3 reads CASSSIRRVYEQYF. The CDR3 region has the DNA TGTGCCAGTAGCTCAATTAGACGGGTCTACGAGCAGTACTTC.

The chain carries TRBV4-1 and TRBJ2-7; 10 bases are shared with TRBD1. Germline CDR1 MGHRA, CDR2 YSYEKL. V gave up 3 bases and J gave up 5 bases; unmatched junction bases: 7. The length of the CDR3 is 15 residues. The DNA for the CDR3 is TGCGCCAGCAGCCAGACCGGGACAGGGGTCCACGAGCAGTACTTC. The encoded protein is CASSQTGTGVHEQYF.

The V call is TRBV15, the J call TRBJ1-1; tentative D call: TRBD1 (6 bases). CDR3 length: 10 amino acids. The germline V gene has CDR1 LNHNV and CDR2 YYDKDF (reference sequence). V dropped 10 bases and J dropped 11 bases, with 14 bases sitting between them. Here the CDR3 reads CAIGGIPAFF. Written as DNA, the CDR3 is TGTGCCATAGGGGGAATCCCGGCTTTCTTT. Full variable domain (outside the CDR3, taken from reference TRBV15 and TRBJ1-1): DAMVIQNPRYQVTQFGKPVTLSCSQTLNHNVMYWYQQKSSQAPKLLFHYYDKDFNNEADTPDNFQSRRPNTSFCFLDIRSPGLGDTAMYLCAIGGIPAFFGQGTRLTVV.

This clone was detected only once. For the CDR3, the DNA is TGTGCCAGTAGTATAGAAACAGGTAACTACGAGCAGTACTTC. Protein: CASSIETGNYEQYF. V usage is TRBV19 and J usage is TRBJ2-7, with D tentatively TRBD1 (5 bases). V shed 0 bases and J shed 3 bases, with 9 bases lying between them. This CDR3 spans 14 amino acids. Germline CDR1 LNHDA, CDR2 SQIVND (reference sequence).

The chain joins TRBV9 to TRBJ2-2; D gene uncertain. The CDR3 is 16 residues long. Germline CDR1 is SGDLS and CDR2 is YYNGEE. V shed 1 base and J shed 7 bases, with 17 bases lying between them. CDR3 DNA sequence: TGTGCCAGCAGCGTACTCAGCGCAAGTAGTAACGGGGAGCTGTTTTTT. It yields the protein CASSVLSASSNGELFF.

V and J are TRBV10-1 and TRBJ1-5, with D tentatively TRBD1 (5 bases). CDR3 size: 14 residues. The V gene lost 7 bases and the J gene lost 3 bases, with 13 bases spanning the gap. CDR1 and CDR2 (germline): WNHNN, SYGVQD (reference sequence). The CDR3 DNA is TGCGCCAGCACCCGTGGGGCCCCCAATCAGCCCCAGCATTTT. Protein: CASTRGAPNQPQHF.

This chain links TRBV10-3 with TRBJ2-3, with TRBD2 identical over 10 bases. Trimming took 0 bases from V and 4 from J; bases not matched to a gene: 4. The CDR3 totals 16 residues. Germline V gives CDR1 ENHRY, CDR2 SYGVKD. The CDR3 DNA follows: TGTGCCATCAGTGAGTCTACTAGCGGGACGGCAGATACGCAGTATTTT. It translates to CAISESTSGTADTQYF.

V is TRBV24-1 and J is TRBJ2-3; 8 bases align to TRBD1. V dropped 3 bases and J dropped 5; count of bases not matched to a gene: 6. This CDR3 has 15 residues. Looked up from germline, CDR1 is KGHDR and CDR2 is SFDVKD. CDR3 sequence reads: CATSDPQGAGDTQYF. The CDR3 region has the DNA TGTGCCACCAGTGATCCCCAGGGGGCCGGAGATACGCAGTATTTT.

The V gene is TRBV6-5, the J gene TRBJ1-4, with 8 nucleotides matching TRBD1. V shed 6 bases and J 0 bases; nucleotides not matched to a gene: 3. The V gene's germline CDR1 is MNHEY and CDR2 SVGAGI. The CDR3 consists of 15 residues. CDR3 DNA: TGTGCCAGCAGCCTGGGACAGGCAACTAATGAAAAACTGTTTTTT. Residues: CASSLGQATNEKLFF.

The gene calls are TRBV13 and TRBJ2-7, with 12 bases lining up with TRBD2. Per the germline V gene, CDR1 is PRHDT and CDR2 is FYEKMQ (reference sequence). The CDR3 length is 14 residues. The trim removed 4 bases at V and 4 bases at J, leaving 2 bases unmatched. CDR3 sequence reads: CASSSSGRGYEQYF. The CDR3 DNA reads as TGTGCCAGCAGCTCTAGCGGGAGGGGGTACGAGCAGTACTTC.

V gene TRBV2 combines with J gene TRBJ2-7; 7 bases match TRBD2. The J segment lost 7 bases and the V segment lost 8 bases, leaving 11 bases of the junction unmatched. Looked up from germline, CDR1 is SNHLY and CDR2 is FYNNEI. The CDR3 spans 13 residues. CDR3 amino acids: CASSGTIRTEQYF. The CDR3 nucleotides are TGTGCCAGCTCCGGGACTATCCGTACAGAGCAGTACTTC.